The rows below give T cell receptor beta chains drawn from one sample of a study of shared clonotypes between healthy human individuals. Some clones are missing from TCRdb's copy, which holds only in-frame ones; the method was immunoSEQ multiplex PCR. The data show a few million clones, roughly 95% seen once. The specimen was naive CD8+ T cells from PBMCs. These receptors came from a man aged 18 to 29 in good health. Some clones in this sample may be carry-over from other donors' samples. CDR3s include the opening cysteine and the closing phenylalanine or tryptophan. A D gene is named only where the DNA matches it firmly. A clone size is listed for some rows: how often the clone was seen (once, few, many), or a class if it is expanded.

>.|TRBJ2-2|TRBV5-1|.|18
TGCGCCAGCAGCTTGATAAGCTCTTCCCCGGTGAGCACCGGGGAGCTGTTTTTT
CASSLISSSPVSTGELFF
>.|TRBJ1-5|TRBV7-8|.|17
TGTGCCAGCACCTTAGAGCCGGGGGGGGGCGGCAATCAGCCCCAGCATTTT
CASTLEPGGGGNQPQHF
>.|TRBJ1-2|TRBV6-5|.|15
TGTGCCAGCAGTTACAGGGATCCTCCTAACTATGGCTACACCTTC
CASSYRDPPNYGYTF
>.|TRBJ1-5|TRBV19|.|16
TGTGCCAGTAGTCCGGTAGGGGACTATAGCAATCAGCCCCAGCATTTT
CASSPVGDYSNQPQHF
>.|TRBJ1-5|TRBV5-6|.|16
TGTGCCAGCAGCGGACAATATTACAGGGTTAATCAGCCCCAGCATTTT
CASSGQYYRVNQPQHF
>.|TRBJ1-5|TRBV9|TRBD1|15
TGTGCCAGCAGCGGTGGGACAGGGGTCTTTGAGCCCCAGCATTTT
CASSGGTGVFEPQHF
>.|TRBJ1-2|TRBV6-1|.|12
TGTGCCAGCAGTGAAGACATGTATGGCTACACCTTC
CASSEDMYGYTF
>.|TRBJ1-2|TRBV5-4|.|12
TGTGCCAGCAAAGGGGGGAGGGTTGGCTACACCTTC
CASKGGRVGYTF
>.|TRBJ2-7|TRBV7-9|.|17
TGTGCCAGCAGCTCAACCCAAACCCGCGGGAAAGCCTACGAGCAGTACTTC
CASSSTQTRGKAYEQYF
>.|TRBJ2-1|TRBV7-2|.|16
TGTGCCAGCAGCTTAGCGGCAGGGATGAATTACAATGAGCAGTTCTTC
CASSLAAGMNYNEQFF
>.|TRBJ2-3|TRBV28|TRBD2|15
TGTGCCAGCACTCCCGGGACTAGCGGCACAGATACGCAGTATTTT
CASTPGTSGTDTQYF
>.|TRBJ2-2|TRBV9|.|14
TGTGCCAGCAGCATAAGCGGGAACACCGGGGAGCTGTTTTTT
CASSISGNTGELFF
>.|TRBJ2-5|TRBV19|TRBD2|16
TGTGCCAGTAACCCCTATGGGCGGGAGGACCAAGAGACCCAGTACTTC
CASNPYGREDQETQYF
>.|TRBJ1-3|TRBV15|.|16
TGTGCCACCAGCAGAGCGTTAACAGATCCTGGAAACACCATATATTTT
CATSRALTDPGNTIYF
>once|TRBJ1-1|TRBV5-1|TRBD1|17
TGCGCCAGCAGCCCTCGGACAGGGAATTACGCGAACACTGAAGCTTTCTTT
CASSPRTGNYANTEAFF
>once|TRBJ2-1|TRBV7-9|TRBD1|15
TGTGCCAGCAGCCCGCCGGCCTCAGGGGGTAATGAGCAGTTCTTC
CASSPPASGGNEQFF
>.|TRBJ1-5|TRBV6-4|.|13
TGTGCCAGCAGTCTGTGGAGCAATCAGCCCCAGCATTTT
CASSLWSNQPQHF
>.|TRBJ2-5|TRBV6-1|TRBD2|15
TGTGCCAGCAGTCCGAGACTAGCGGGGGCGGAGACCCAGTACTTC
CASSPRLAGAETQYF